The entry that follows covers one TCR beta chain sequence. Which antigen it targets is not known. Germline and junction disagree at one end, which may indicate a read error. Donors were 40 or so systemically healthy Caucasian individuals from Russia aged 6 to 90 years. About 10 milliliters of peripheral blood were collected from each donor into EDTA-treated Vacutainer tubes. PBMCs were isolated by Ficoll-Paque density-gradient centrifugation, with at least 6 million obtained per sample. Total RNA, at least 5 micrograms per sample, was extracted from PBMCs with Trizol reagent. For every donor, an aliquot of PBMCs went through flow cytometry to measure the percentages of naive CD45RAhigh/CD27high T cells. The germline V gene specifies SGHTA as CDR1 and FQGNSA as CDR2. From cysteine to phenylalanine, the CDR3 is 14 amino acids long. Only the CDR3 DNA is retained, 42 bases long and in frame from the first base.

The data stem from a study of blood T cells in healthy people across ages (dated by TCRdb to the mid-2010s). In the study overall: In model experiments, template switching captured roughly one uniquely barcoded TCR beta cDNA molecule for every two T cells. Using the same blood draw, the study looked at two additional independent replicas of 1 million unique cDNA reads for two donors, one aged 18 to 30 and the other aged 80 or older. To avoid experimental bias, donors of different ages were distributed randomly across sequencing lanes. Age-related changes in TCR beta repertoire diversity were measured in the study by deep sequencing normalized with unique cDNA molecular identifiers. The donors were split into four age groups: young (average 16 years), middle-aged (39), aged (roughly 65) and long-lived (82). Broad study findings and their caveats: Donor CMV infection status was unknown, potentially confounding age-related changes in expanded clonotypes. Observed TCR beta diversity per million T cells fell roughly linearly with age, and a significant reduction was already apparent by age roughly 40. Compared with the aged group, the long-lived group had more naive CD4+ T cells, fewer expanded clones and increased TCR diversity, suggesting age selection. The percentage of naive T cells measured by flow cytometry correlated strongly with observed TCR beta diversity. Estimates of total diversity based on one million sequenced T cells were considered lower bounds and underestimates. Bulk unsorted PBMC profiling prevented conclusive comparison of naive and antigen-experienced compartments.

The library was built by means of 5' RACE. Sequenced using an Illumina HiSeq 2500. A second about 7 to 11 cycle PCR used a sample-barcoded 5' primer and a J-beta primer mix. A unique molecular identifier was introduced onto each TCR beta cDNA molecule by a template-switch 5' adaptor carrying 12 random nucleotides. Each sample yielded at least 2.5 million CDR3-containing paired-end reads. First-strand cDNA synthesis was performed from all RNA using the Mint cDNA synthesis kit, with priming by a TRBC-specific oligonucleotide. Following uracil-DNA glycosylase treatment, a first 18-cycle PCR with universal primers M1SS and BC2_uni_R was performed on all cDNA. The original methods were these. For normalization, 1 million high-quality reads were randomly selected from each sample, with every read carrying a distinct molecular identifier. Reads with shared molecular identifiers were discarded instead of being binned into consensus sequences. CDR3 identification, clonotype clustering and error correction used MiTCR with a Q25 quality threshold and the strictest error-elimination algorithm. Lower-bound total TCR beta diversity was estimated with a nonparametric unseen species model using Euler transformation. Using fastp at Q25 and MiXCR, TCRdb reprocessed the public reads and kept productive beta chains. Each CDR3 protein appears once, grouped with its most common genes and DNA. In this record, the V and J calls reflect TCRdb's handling and not the investigators' own analysis. The sample contains about 1.8 million distinct CDR3 sequences, roughly 52% of them found a single time. The leading ten clones occupy around 2.1% of the sample.

The chain is made from TRBV7-2 and TRBJ2-3; the D segment may tentatively be TRBD1 or TRBD2, each giving 5 matched bases. The clonotype originates from a woman between 35 and 50 years old in good health. The sequencing input was blood. The DNA reads TGTGCCAGCAGATCGGGGTGGGGCACAGATATGCAGTATTTT. Translated, it gives CASRSGWGTDMQYF.